These 20 T cell receptor beta chains came from one sample sequenced in a study of blood T cell repertoires in COVID-19. Assay used: immunoSEQ multiplex PCR; TCRdb lists only in-frame clones, some missing. The data contain roughly 70,000 clones, about 80% of them seen just once; the ten biggest clones take up 15% to 20%. Sequencing was performed on peripheral blood. These receptors were collected from a man between 65 and 79 years old who had recovered from COVID-19.

The V gene is TRBV2, the J gene TRBJ2-3; possible D gene TRBD1, 6 bases. The CDR3 runs 16 residues. The V and J ends lost 9 bases and 1 base respectively, with 20 bases between them. CDR1 and CDR2 from the germline V gene are SNHLY and FYNNEI. The CDR3 is CASGGLGRRRTDTQYF. CDR3 DNA: TGTGCCAGTGGGGGCCTCGGGCGGAGACGCACAGATACGCAGTATTTT.

The chain links TRBV10-1 to TRBJ2-1, with 10 bases identical to TRBD2. The trim removed 5 bases at V and 2 bases at J, leaving 3 bases unmatched. This CDR3 is built from 15 residues. The germline V gene has CDR1 WNHNN and CDR2 SYGVQD (reference sequence). The CDR3 loop is CASSPLAGAYNEQFF. The CDR3 nucleotides read TGCGCCAGCAGTCCTCTAGCGGGAGCCTACAATGAGCAGTTCTTC.

The chain employs TRBV6-2 or TRBV6-3 and TRBJ2-7; D possibly corresponds to TRBD2 (6 bases). This CDR3 is built from 14 residues. Trimming cost V 5 bases and J 2 bases, with 13 bases left between them. The V gene's germline CDR1 is MNHEY and CDR2 SVGEGT. In DNA, the CDR3 is TGTGCCAGCAGTGGGAGACTAGAGCCCTACGAGCAGTACTTC. Its translation is CASSGRLEPYEQYF.

The chain combines TRBV19 with TRBJ2-3, with TRBD2 matching 10 bases. The germline CDR1 and CDR2 sequences are LNHDA and SQIVND (reference sequence). The V and J ends lost 5 bases and 4 bases, in that order; junction bases with no gene match: 6. The CDR3 spans 15 residues. Here the CDR3 reads CASSSSGGEADTQYF. In nucleotides, the CDR3 is TGTGCCAGTAGTTCAAGCGGGGGGGAAGCAGATACGCAGTATTTT.

CDR3 sequence reads: CASSPNRDRAEKLFF. Here the CDR3 DNA reads TGTGCCAGCAGCCCAAACCGGGACAGGGCCGAAAAACTGTTTTTT. This chain joins TRBV7-9 and TRBJ1-4; 9 positions match TRBD1. CDR3 length equals 15 residues. The trim removed 5 bases at V and 8 bases at J, leaving 9 bases unmatched. Germline values: CDR1 SEHNR, CDR2 FQNEAQ (reference sequence).

The chain has TRBV30 and TRBJ2-7; 7 bases fit TRBD1. The length of the CDR3 is 13 residues. V lost 0 bases to trimming and J lost 3 bases; unmatched junction nucleotides: 2. Germline CDR1 is GTSNPN and CDR2 is SVGIG (reference sequence). CDR3 DNA sequence: TGTGCCTGGAGTGTGGGACAGATCTACGAGCAGTACTTC. Amino acid sequence: CAWSVGQIYEQYF.

The rearrangement joins TRBV6-1 to TRBJ1-2; D is undetermined. Trimming stripped 2 bases from V and 2 bases from J, with 9 bases between. The CDR3 totals 14 residues. Per germline, CDR1 MNHNS and CDR2 SASEGT. In DNA form, the CDR3 reads TGTGCCAGCAGTGAAACGACAAGGAACTATGGCTACACCTTC. As protein: CASSETTRNYGYTF.

This chain links TRBV7-7 with TRBJ2-7; 7 nucleotides line up with TRBD2. Germline V gene sequence: CDR1 SSHAT, CDR2 FNYEAQ (reference sequence). The CDR3 runs 15 residues. Trimming removed 4 bases from V and 6 bases from J; junction bases left unmatched: 12. CDR3 region: CASSSRAPGGGEQYF. CDR3 nucleotide sequence: TGTGCCAGCAGCTCAAGGGCACCGGGGGGAGGCGAGCAGTACTTC.

The rearrangement joins TRBV6-5 to TRBJ1-1; D is undetermined. V lost 7 bases and J 0 bases, leaving 12 bases between the germline ends. There are 14 residues in the CDR3. Per germline, CDR1 MNHEY and CDR2 SVGAGI. CDR3 sequence reads: CASIKRGMNTEAFF. The CDR3 nucleotides read TGTGCCAGCATTAAGCGGGGTATGAACACTGAAGCTTTCTTT.

This clone was recorded many times. V and J are TRBV7-2 and TRBJ2-7; D perhaps matches TRBD2 (6 bases). This CDR3 comprises 16 residues. V lost 1 base, J lost 5 bases, and 18 bases lay in between. CDR1 is SGHTA and CDR2 is FQGNSA in the germline V gene. CDR3 coding DNA: TGTGCCAGCAGCTTAGAATTTAGGGCGGGATATCACGAGCAGTACTTC. This encodes CASSLEFRAGYHEQYF.

This clone came up a few times. This rearrangement joins TRBV6-2 or TRBV6-3 to TRBJ2-1; 7 bases match TRBD2. This CDR3 spans 12 amino acids. CDR1 is MNHEY and CDR2 is SVGEGT in the germline V gene. V lost 5 bases to trimming and J lost 8 bases; unmatched junction nucleotides: 3. CDR3: CASSLTSHEQFF. In DNA form, the CDR3 reads TGTGCCAGCAGTCTGACTAGCCATGAGCAGTTCTTC.

The chain combines TRBV2 with TRBJ1-1; 8 bases match TRBD1. The CDR3 consists of 13 residues. The germline CDR1 and CDR2 sequences are SNHLY and FYNNEI. Trimming took 6 bases from V and 8 from J; bases not matched to a gene: 8. CDR3 nucleotides: TGTGCCAGCAGGGTACAGGGGGAGGGAGAAGCTTTCTTT. Amino acid sequence: CASRVQGEGEAFF. Complete variable domain (other parts from reference TRBV2 and TRBJ1-1): EPEVTQTPSHQVTQMGQEVILRCVPISNHLYFYWYRQILGQKVEFLVSFYNNEISEKSEIFDDQFSVERPDGSNFTLKIRSTKLEDSAMYFCASRVQGEGEAFFGQGTRLTVV.

V gene TRBV11-3 combines with J gene TRBJ1-1; D might be TRBD1 (6 bases). The germline V gene encodes CDR1 SGHNT and CDR2 YENEEA. This CDR3 has 18 amino acids. V was cut by 11 bases and J by 0 bases, with 28 bases left in between. The CDR3 nucleotides read TGTGCCGTAACCCGGCGGCCAGATGCGGGGGCAATGAACACTGAAGCTTTCTTT. It is translated as CAVTRRPDAGAMNTEAFF.

The chain uses TRBV11-3 and TRBJ2-1, with D tentatively TRBD2 (5 bases). The CDR3 loop spans 13 amino acids. Germline V gene data show CDR1 as SGHNT and CDR2 as YENEEA. Trimming cost V 1 base and J 7 bases, with 8 bases left between them. CDR3 loop: CASSLASQNEQFF. The CDR3 DNA sequence: TGTGCCAGCAGCTTAGCTAGCCAGAATGAGCAGTTCTTC.

This clone was recorded many times. The chain combines TRBV10-3 with TRBJ2-3; D is perhaps TRBD1 (6 bases). V was pared by 4 bases and J by 1 base, with 12 bases between. The CDR3 totals 15 residues. Per germline, CDR1 ENHRY and CDR2 SYGVKD. The CDR3 nucleotides are TGTGCCATCAGTGTGACAGGTTTTCGCACAGATACGCAGTATTTT. Protein: CAISVTGFRTDTQYF.

The gene calls are TRBV2 and TRBJ2-3, with a tentative D call TRBD1 (5 bases). The CDR3 spans 15 residues. The germline V gene has CDR1 SNHLY and CDR2 FYNNEI. Trimming removed 4 bases at V and 2 bases at J, with 13 bases between. In DNA, the CDR3 is TGTGCCAGCAGTGGATCAGGGCTCCTCACAGATACGCAGTATTTT. Its protein product is CASSGSGLLTDTQYF. Drawing the rest from reference TRBV2 and TRBJ2-3, the complete variable domain is EPEVTQTPSHQVTQMGQEVILRCVPISNHLYFYWYRQILGQKVEFLVSFYNNEISEKSEIFDDQFSVERPDGSNFTLKIRSTKLEDSAMYFCASSGSGLLTDTQYFGPGTRLTVL.

The chain combines TRBV28 with TRBJ2-7; 8 bases agree with TRBD1. Per germline, CDR1 MDHEN and CDR2 SYDVKM. With 1 base clipped from V and 4 bases from J, the junction kept 6 bases outside the gene matches. CDR3 length: 15 amino acids. The CDR3 DNA is TGTGCCAGCAGTTTATTCTCAGGGGGCCTGTACGAGCAGTACTTC. The encoded protein is CASSLFSGGLYEQYF.

In nucleotides, the CDR3 is TGTGCCAGCAGCTTAGGGGGGCTTAGCAATCAGCCCCAGCATTTT. Translated: CASSLGGLSNQPQHF. The chain employs TRBV7-9 and TRBJ1-5, with a weak D call TRBD1 (6 bases). The CDR3 contains 15 residues. The V end lost 1 base, the J end lost 0 bases, and 7 bases lay between the germline ends. Per germline, CDR1 SEHNR and CDR2 FQNEAQ (reference sequence).

This chain uses TRBV30 with TRBJ1-6, with D possibly being TRBD1 (6 bases). CDR1 is GTSNPN and CDR2 is SVGIG in the germline V gene (reference sequence). Between the trimmed V and J ends, which lost 2 bases and 8 bases, there was a span of 10 bases. The CDR3 runs to 13 residues. The CDR3 here is CAWSSNRDSPLHF. The CDR3 coding sequence is TGTGCCTGGAGTTCCAACAGGGATTCACCCCTCCACTTT.

The chain carries TRBV5-1 and TRBJ2-5, with TRBD2 as a possible D gene (5 bases). This CDR3 is built from 16 residues. Trimming removed 3 bases from V and 3 bases from J, with 18 bases in between. Germline loops: CDR1 SGHRS, CDR2 YFSETQ. Here the CDR3 reads CASSSEGSRREETQYF. CDR3 in DNA: TGCGCCAGCAGCTCCGAGGGCTCCAGACGGGAAGAGACCCAGTACTTC.